Below, one TCR beta chain is given with its context. The clone's antigen remains unknown. No much larger clonotype is one base removed from it; base qualities were not supplied. These data come from a study of siplizumab effects on memory and regulatory T cells (dated by TCRdb to between 2019 and 2020). For context, the study as a whole: The study examined how the anti-CD2 antibody siplizumab affects alloreactive T-cell subsets in allogeneic mixed lymphocyte reactions built from human PBMCs. The investigation overall reported the following: The cumulative frequency of alloreactive sequences that could be traced back to unstimulated CD4+ memory T cells was significantly reduced by siplizumab. Unstimulated naive T cells appeared to be more diverse than memory T cells, and naive cells seemed to make a substantial contribution to the alloresponse. Sequences below about 10^-5 frequency were poorly captured, so only a minor fraction of alloreactive clones could be mapped to unstimulated subsets. No functional confirmation was obtained for the suppressive function of proliferating Tregs from siplizumab cultures. Among mappable alloreactive CD4+ clones, an average Treg-derived fraction of 68.8% was observed with siplizumab, compared with roughly 27% in control reactions. A naive or memory phenotype could not be assigned to roughly 75-96% of proliferating CD4+ or CD8+ clones.

Sorted unstimulated T cells, along with proliferating T cells recovered from mixed lymphocyte reactions, underwent TCRbeta CDR3 sequencing. Fresh whole blood from approximately 10 HLA-typed healthy donors was used to isolate PBMCs. To map where alloreactive clones came from, unstimulated CD4+ regulatory T cells were FACS-sorted. The trim is 5 bases for V and 5 bases for J, with a gap of 7 bases between the germline ends. The germline V gene gives CDR1 as SGHRS and CDR2 as YFSETQ. The CDR3, from cysteine to phenylalanine, totals 12 residues. Only the CDR3 part of the read is kept: 36 bases, read in frame from the first base. Library preparation was by the immunoSEQ multiplex PCR assay. Around 92,000 TCR templates per sample were assayed by the deep sequencing platform. Genomic DNA extracted from sorted T cells was the material used for TCRbeta CDR3 sequencing. The paper's data handling went like this. Clonal analysis of TCRbeta CDR3 data was done in the R programming language. Unstimulated samples were compared with post-reaction CFSE-low samples to define alloreactive CD4+ and CD8+ clones. Regulatory or non-regulatory origin was assigned to alloreactive CD4+ clones by matching of sequences to sorted unstimulated Treg and non-Treg repertoires. TCRdb took over this immuneACCESS table, retaining in-frame rearrangements with V and J assigned. Such tables are incomplete; in checked studies, under half of the missing clones stem from an unresolved V gene, and the remainder is unexplained. Clonal size and the V and J genes are those of that table, whereas D and trimming came from the DNA. Across this sample there are approximately 110,000 clones, with roughly nine tenths seen only once. Roughly 0.75% of the sample goes to the ten largest clones.

This TCR was recovered from a human donor in good health. This receptor chain uses TRBV5-1 and TRBJ2-2, with the D gene call left open. Sequenced sample: Tregs sorted from blood. The DNA is as follows: TGCGCCAGCAGAACGGGTACCGGGGAGCTGTTTTTT. Protein translation: CASRTGTGELFF.